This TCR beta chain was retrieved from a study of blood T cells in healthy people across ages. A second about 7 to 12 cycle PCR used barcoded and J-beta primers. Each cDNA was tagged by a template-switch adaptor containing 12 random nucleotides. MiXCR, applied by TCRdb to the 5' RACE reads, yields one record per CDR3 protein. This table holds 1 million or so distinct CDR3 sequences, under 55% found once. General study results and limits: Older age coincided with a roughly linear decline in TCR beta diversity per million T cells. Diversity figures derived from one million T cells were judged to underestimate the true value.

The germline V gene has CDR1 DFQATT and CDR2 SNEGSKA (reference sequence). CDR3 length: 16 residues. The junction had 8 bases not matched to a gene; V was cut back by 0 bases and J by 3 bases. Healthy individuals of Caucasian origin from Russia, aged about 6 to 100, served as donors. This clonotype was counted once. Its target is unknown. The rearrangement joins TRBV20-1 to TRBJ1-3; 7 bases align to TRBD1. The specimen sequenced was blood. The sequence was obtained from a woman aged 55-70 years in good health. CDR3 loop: CSARDAGGESGNTIYF. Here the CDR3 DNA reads TGCAGTGCTAGAGATGCAGGGGGGGAAAGTGGAAACACCATATATTTT.